This TCR beta chain was captured by sequencing in a study of beta chain features in type 1 diabetes. This clone appeared a single time. Reverse transcribing all isolated RNA meant expressed TCRB transcripts were sequenced. The assay was immunoSEQ multiplex PCR, and TCRdb's table has in-frame clones only and misses some. The profile shows fewer than 900,000 clones, 15% to 20% of them singletons. With V trimmed by 3 bases and J by 1 base, 2 bases remained unmatched. The CDR3 contains 17 residues. Germline V lookup: CDR1 SGHTA, CDR2 FQGNSA. The sequenced material came from naive CD4+ T cells from blood. V and J are TRBV7-2 and TRBJ2-5; 16 bases match TRBD2. The TCR sequence derives from a woman between 18 and 29 years old in good health. CDR3 amino acids: CASSLGLAGGSQETQYF. The DNA of the CDR3 is TGTGCCAGCAGCTTGGGACTAGCGGGAGGGTCCCAAGAGACCCAGTACTTC. Full variable domain (remainder filled in from reference TRBV7-2 and TRBJ2-5): GAGVSQSPSNKVTEKGKDVELRCDPISGHTALYWYRQSLGQGLEFLIYFQGNSAPDKSGLPSDRFSAERTGGSVSTLTIQRTQQEDSAVYLCASSLGLAGGSQETQYFGPGTRLLVL.